The 7 T cell receptor beta chains in this list originate from one sample, sequenced in a study of identical twins. Each CDR3 protein is one row after TCRdb ran MiXCR on the 5' RACE reads. The sample shows approximately 530,000 distinct CDR3 sequences, 20% to 25% of them seen only once. This same sample was also part of a study on yellow fever vaccine responses in identical twins.

Sample: CD4+ T cells sorted from blood. The receptors come from a woman under 30 in good health.

This clonotype was seen only a few times. The chain uses TRBV12-3 or TRBV12-4 and TRBJ1-2, with D unclear. CDR3 size: 15 residues. Deletions cut 7 bases from V and 1 base from J, with 16 bases between. The CDR3 loop is CASIPSHGINYGYTF. CDR3 in DNA: TGTGCCAGCATCCCGTCGCACGGAATTAACTATGGCTACACCTTC.

This clonotype was found a few times. The gene calls are TRBV7-3 and TRBJ2-5; 7 bases agree with TRBD2. The CDR3 covers 15 residues. Germline V gene sequence: CDR1 SGHTA, CDR2 FQGTGA. V dropped 0 bases and J dropped 5; count of bases not matched to a gene: 6. CDR3 DNA sequence: TGTGCCAGCAGCTTAACGGGGCGGGACTATGAGACCCAGTACTTC. Its translation: CASSLTGRDYETQYF.

This clonotype was detected a few times. The rearrangement uses TRBV11-1 and TRBJ2-1; D call uncertain. With 1 base removed from V and 3 bases from J, the gap between germline ends came to 10 bases. In germline, CDR1 is SGHAT, CDR2 FQDESV (reference sequence). The CDR3 is made up of 15 amino acids. In DNA form, the CDR3 reads TGTGCCAGCAGCTTAGGTCTGGGTAACTACAATGAGCAGTTCTTC. Residues: CASSLGLGNYNEQFF.

This clonotype was detected once. The chain combines TRBV27 with TRBJ2-2; perhaps TRBD1 as D (5 bases). V was cut by 6 bases and J by 1 base, with 9 bases left in between. Germline CDR1 is MNHEY and CDR2 is SMNVEV (reference sequence). The CDR3 spans 14 residues. DNA for the CDR3: TGTGCCAGCAGACAAGACAGGAACACCGGGGAGCTGTTTTTT. Translation: CASRQDRNTGELFF.

The V and J genes are TRBV20-1 and TRBJ2-1; maybe TRBD1 (5 bases). CDR3 size: 16 residues. V gave up 6 bases and J gave up 7 bases, with 25 bases separating them. Per the germline V gene, CDR1 is DFQATT and CDR2 is SNEGSKA (reference sequence). The CDR3 DNA is TGCAGTGCAGAAGACTCGACAGATTCCCTTTGGAATGAGCAGTTCTTC. This sequence encodes CSAEDSTDSLWNEQFF.

In this sample, this clonotype turned up a few times. The chain links TRBV7-9 to TRBJ1-1; D might be TRBD1 (6 bases). V was shortened by 5 bases and J by 5 bases, with 18 bases between the two germline ends. Germline V gives CDR1 SEHNR, CDR2 FQNEAQ (reference sequence). The CDR3 is 15 amino acids. CDR3 loop: CASSHIYRDRTEAFF. DNA for the CDR3: TGTGCCAGCAGCCACATATACAGGGATCGGACTGAAGCTTTCTTT.

Only a few counts were recorded for this clonotype. The rearrangement links TRBV20-1 to TRBJ1-2; D ambiguous. V dropped 0 bases and J dropped 0 bases, with 8 bases sitting between them. The CDR3 totals 14 residues. From germline, CDR1 is DFQATT and CDR2 SNEGSKA (reference sequence). The CDR3 DNA reads TGCAGTGCTAGAGATAGCAGGTCTAACTATGGCTACACCTTC. Translating it yields CSARDSRSNYGYTF.